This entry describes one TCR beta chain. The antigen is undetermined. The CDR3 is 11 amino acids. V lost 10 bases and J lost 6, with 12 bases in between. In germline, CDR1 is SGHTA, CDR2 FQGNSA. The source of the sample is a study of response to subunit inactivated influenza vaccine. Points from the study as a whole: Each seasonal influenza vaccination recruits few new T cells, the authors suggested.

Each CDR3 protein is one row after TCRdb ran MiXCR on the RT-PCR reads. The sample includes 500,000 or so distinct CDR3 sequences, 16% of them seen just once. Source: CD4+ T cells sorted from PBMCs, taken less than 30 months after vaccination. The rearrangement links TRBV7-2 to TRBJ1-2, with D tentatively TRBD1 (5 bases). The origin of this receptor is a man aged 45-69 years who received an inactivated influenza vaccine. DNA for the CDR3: TGTGCCACTGGGCAAGGGGATGGCTACACCTTC. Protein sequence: CATGQGDGYTF. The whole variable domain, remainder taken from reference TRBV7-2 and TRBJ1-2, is GAGVSQSPSNKVTEKGKDVELRCDPISGHTALYWYRQSLGQGLEFLIYFQGNSAPDKSGLPSDRFSAERTGGSVSTLTIQRTQQEDSAVYLCATGQGDGYTFGSGTRLTVV.